This TCR beta chain is drawn from a study of blood T cell repertoires in COVID-19. Study at large: From T cells, B-cell-depleted T cells, or PBMCs came the material, which was cDNA or gDNA.

About this clone itself: Other nucleotide sequences in the sample specify the same CDR3.

Original handling: Amplification of reference gene primers provided the estimated nucleated cell counts. The protocol was immunoSEQ multiplex PCR, while the TCRdb copy is restricted to in-frame clones and leaves out a portion. Clonal size and the V and J genes are those of that table, whereas D and trimming came from the DNA. The sample yields around 270,000 clones, 84% seen once. The sequence came from a man aged 55 to 70 with acute or convalescent COVID-19. Sequenced: peripheral blood.

CDR3: CASSSGGSTDTQYF. The CDR3 DNA follows: TGCGCCAGCAGCTCGGGGGGAAGCACAGATACGCAGTATTTT. The rearrangement links TRBV5-1 to TRBJ2-3, with 7 bases that match TRBD2. CDR1 SGHRS and CDR2 YFSETQ come from the germline V gene. The CDR3 extends over 14 amino acids. Trimming at V came to 3 bases and at J to 0 bases, leaving 1 base not matched to a gene.